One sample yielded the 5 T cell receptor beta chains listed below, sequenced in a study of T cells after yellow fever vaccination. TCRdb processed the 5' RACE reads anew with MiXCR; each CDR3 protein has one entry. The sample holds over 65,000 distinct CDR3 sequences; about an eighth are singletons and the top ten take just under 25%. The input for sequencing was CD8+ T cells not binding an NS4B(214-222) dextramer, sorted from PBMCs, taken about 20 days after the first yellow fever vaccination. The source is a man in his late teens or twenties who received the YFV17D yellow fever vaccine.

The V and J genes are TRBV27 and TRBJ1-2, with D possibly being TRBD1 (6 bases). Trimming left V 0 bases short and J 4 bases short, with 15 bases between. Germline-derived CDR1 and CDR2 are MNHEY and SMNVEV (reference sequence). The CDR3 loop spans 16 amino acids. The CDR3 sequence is CASSLSVGGRLYGYTF. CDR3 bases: TGTGCCAGCAGTTTATCAGTGGGGGGCCGGCTCTATGGCTACACCTTC.

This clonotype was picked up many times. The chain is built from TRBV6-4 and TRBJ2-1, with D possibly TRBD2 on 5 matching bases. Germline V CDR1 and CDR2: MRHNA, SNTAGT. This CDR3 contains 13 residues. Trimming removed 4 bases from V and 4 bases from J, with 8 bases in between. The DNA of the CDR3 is TGTGCCAGCAGTGTCGGGGATTACAATGAGCAGTTCTTC. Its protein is CASSVGDYNEQFF.

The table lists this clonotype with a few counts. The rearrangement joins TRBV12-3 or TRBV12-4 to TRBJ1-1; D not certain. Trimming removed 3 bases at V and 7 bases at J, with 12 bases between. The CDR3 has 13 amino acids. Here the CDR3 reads CASSLAERVEAFF. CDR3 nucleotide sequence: TGTGCCAGCAGTTTGGCAGAACGGGTTGAAGCTTTCTTT.

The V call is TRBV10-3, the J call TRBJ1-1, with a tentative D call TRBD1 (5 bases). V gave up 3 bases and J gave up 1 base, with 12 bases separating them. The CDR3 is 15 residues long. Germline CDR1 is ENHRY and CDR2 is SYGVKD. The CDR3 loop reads CAISDHWTTNTEAFF. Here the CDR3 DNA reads TGTGCCATCAGTGATCATTGGACAACGAACACTGAAGCTTTCTTT.

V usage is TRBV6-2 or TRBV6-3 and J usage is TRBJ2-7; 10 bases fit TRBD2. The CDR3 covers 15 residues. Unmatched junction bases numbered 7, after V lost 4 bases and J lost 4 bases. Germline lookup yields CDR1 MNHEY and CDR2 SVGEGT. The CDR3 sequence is CASSFPGTSVYEQYV. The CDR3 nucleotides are TGTGCCAGCAGTTTCCCCGGGACTAGCGTATACGAGCAGTACGTC.